This is a list of T cell receptor beta chains from one sample in a study of blood T cell repertoires in COVID-19. TCRdb's copy holds only in-frame clones and misses some; the assay was immunoSEQ multiplex PCR. This table has approximately 120,000 clones, approximately 91% appearing once. The sample consisted of peripheral blood. The receptors were sampled from a woman aged 80 or older with acute or convalescent COVID-19. Both conserved end residues are part of each CDR3. The order of the fields is clone size, J gene, D gene, V gene, CDR3 DNA, CDR3 protein. A D gene is named only where the DNA matches it firmly. The size of a clone is reported for some rows only, either as once, few or many, or as a class for expanded clones.

abundance: -
j_gene: TRBJ1-1
d_gene: -
v_gene: TRBV9
CDR3nt: TGTGCCAGCAGCGTAGCTCCTGCGTGGACTGAAGCTTTCTTT
CDR3aa: CASSVAPAWTEAFF

abundance: -
j_gene: TRBJ1-5
d_gene: TRBD1
v_gene: TRBV9
CDR3nt: TGTGCCAGCAGCCCTCGGGTGACAGGGTATAGCAATCAGCCCCAGCATTTT
CDR3aa: CASSPRVTGYSNQPQHF

abundance: -
j_gene: TRBJ1-1
d_gene: TRBD1
v_gene: TRBV9
CDR3nt: TGTGCCAGCAGCGTGACAGGGAGAACTGAAGCTTTCTTT
CDR3aa: CASSVTGRTEAFF

abundance: -
j_gene: TRBJ1-2
d_gene: TRBD1
v_gene: TRBV7-9
CDR3nt: TGTGCCAGCAGCCCATCCGAGGACAGGGGGCGGGATGGCTACACCTTC
CDR3aa: CASSPSEDRGRDGYTF

abundance: -
j_gene: TRBJ2-3
d_gene: TRBD2
v_gene: TRBV11-2
CDR3nt: TGTGCCAGCAAGCGGGACTACCCCAAAGGCGGAGATACGCAGTATTTT
CDR3aa: CASKRDYPKGGDTQYF

abundance: -
j_gene: TRBJ2-7
d_gene: TRBD1
v_gene: TRBV15
CDR3nt: TGTGCCACCAGCCTTAAAACAGGGGACGAGCAGTACTTC
CDR3aa: CATSLKTGDEQYF

abundance: -
j_gene: TRBJ1-2
d_gene: TRBD1
v_gene: TRBV19
CDR3nt: TGTGCCAGTAGTTTAAGACAGGGGATTAATGGCTACACCTTC
CDR3aa: CASSLRQGINGYTF

abundance: -
j_gene: TRBJ1-2
d_gene: -
v_gene: TRBV29-1
CDR3nt: TGCAGCGTTGATCCGGGCGGAGGCTATGGCTACACCTTC
CDR3aa: CSVDPGGGYGYTF

abundance: -
j_gene: TRBJ2-1
d_gene: TRBD2
v_gene: TRBV7-2
CDR3nt: TGTGCCAGCAGCATAGGGACTAGCGTAGGTAATGAGCAGTTCTTC
CDR3aa: CASSIGTSVGNEQFF

abundance: -
j_gene: TRBJ1-1
d_gene: -
v_gene: TRBV5-1
CDR3nt: TGCGCCAGCAGCTTGGAAGGTCAGGGGCCCCAAACTGAAGCTTTCTTT
CDR3aa: CASSLEGQGPQTEAFF

abundance: -
j_gene: TRBJ2-1
d_gene: -
v_gene: TRBV7-7
CDR3nt: TGTGCTAGCGGTTCCAAGGGTTTGAGGGATGAGCAGTTCTTC
CDR3aa: CASGSKGLRDEQFF

abundance: once
j_gene: TRBJ2-3
d_gene: TRBD2
v_gene: TRBV5-1
CDR3nt: TGCGCCAGCTACCTTAATAGCGGGGCGAGCACAGATACGCAGTATTTT
CDR3aa: CASYLNSGASTDTQYF

abundance: -
j_gene: TRBJ2-7
d_gene: -
v_gene: TRBV4-3
CDR3nt: TGCGCCAGCAGCCAAGTTCACAGGGCTGGGGAGCAGTACTTC
CDR3aa: CASSQVHRAGEQYF

abundance: -
j_gene: TRBJ2-7
d_gene: TRBD2
v_gene: TRBV5-1
CDR3nt: TGCGCCAGCAGCTCCCCACGGGGGGACTCCTACGAGCAGTACTTC
CDR3aa: CASSSPRGDSYEQYF

abundance: few
j_gene: TRBJ1-4
d_gene: -
v_gene: TRBV7-2
CDR3nt: TGTGCCAGCAGCTCCGGAGGGGTTCAAGGGGAAAAACTGTTTTTT
CDR3aa: CASSSGGVQGEKLFF

abundance: -
j_gene: TRBJ2-7
d_gene: -
v_gene: TRBV3-1/TRBV3-2
CDR3nt: TGTGCCAGCAGCCAAGCAGGCGAGCAGTACTTC
CDR3aa: CASSQAGEQYF

abundance: -
j_gene: TRBJ1-2
d_gene: TRBD1
v_gene: TRBV7-3
CDR3nt: TGTGCCAGCAGCACCCAGGGGGAGGTCGGCTACACCTTC
CDR3aa: CASSTQGEVGYTF

abundance: -
j_gene: TRBJ2-5
d_gene: TRBD2
v_gene: TRBV7-2
CDR3nt: TGTGCCAGCAGCTCCGTAGGGTCCCGGGGGGGCACGAGAAAGACCCAGTACTTC
CDR3aa: CASSSVGSRGGTRKTQYF

abundance: -
j_gene: TRBJ1-2
d_gene: -
v_gene: TRBV10-3
CDR3nt: TGTGCCGTCAAACCGGGTAACTATGGCTACACCTTC
CDR3aa: CAVKPGNYGYTF

abundance: -
j_gene: TRBJ1-3
d_gene: -
v_gene: TRBV5-1
CDR3nt: TGCGCCAGCAGCTTGGGACCAAGAGGCGGGTCTGGAAACACCATATATTTT
CDR3aa: CASSLGPRGGSGNTIYF

abundance: -
j_gene: TRBJ1-5
d_gene: -
v_gene: TRBV19
CDR3nt: TGTGCCAGTAGAGGGGTAAATCAGCCCCAGCATTTT
CDR3aa: CASRGVNQPQHF

abundance: -
j_gene: TRBJ1-2
d_gene: TRBD1
v_gene: TRBV24-1
CDR3nt: TGTGCCACCAGTGATTCTGGGACAGGCTATGGCTACACCTTC
CDR3aa: CATSDSGTGYGYTF

abundance: -
j_gene: TRBJ2-1
d_gene: -
v_gene: TRBV4-1
CDR3nt: TGCGCCAGCAGATCGACCCGGGCAGGGTCAAACTACAATGAGCAGTTCTTC
CDR3aa: CASRSTRAGSNYNEQFF

abundance: -
j_gene: TRBJ1-2
d_gene: -
v_gene: TRBV5-1
CDR3nt: TGCGCCAGCAGCTCCCAACCCCTGGACAGCATATCTAACTATGGCTACACCTTC
CDR3aa: CASSSQPLDSISNYGYTF

abundance: -
j_gene: TRBJ1-6
d_gene: -
v_gene: TRBV5-8
CDR3nt: TGTGCCAGCAGGCGGCCATCCTATAATTCACCCCTCCACTTT
CDR3aa: CASRRPSYNSPLHF

abundance: -
j_gene: TRBJ1-5
d_gene: -
v_gene: TRBV11-2
CDR3nt: TGTGCCAGCAGCTTAGACTACAATCAGCCCCAGCATTTT
CDR3aa: CASSLDYNQPQHF

abundance: once
j_gene: TRBJ1-1
d_gene: -
v_gene: TRBV10-3
CDR3nt: TGTGCCATCAGTGACAGGGAATTATGGAACACTGAAGCTTTCTTT
CDR3aa: CAISDRELWNTEAFF

abundance: -
j_gene: TRBJ1-6
d_gene: -
v_gene: TRBV20-1
CDR3nt: TGCAGTGCTAGTGGTAGACAGTCAAATTCACCCCTCCACTTT
CDR3aa: CSASGRQSNSPLHF